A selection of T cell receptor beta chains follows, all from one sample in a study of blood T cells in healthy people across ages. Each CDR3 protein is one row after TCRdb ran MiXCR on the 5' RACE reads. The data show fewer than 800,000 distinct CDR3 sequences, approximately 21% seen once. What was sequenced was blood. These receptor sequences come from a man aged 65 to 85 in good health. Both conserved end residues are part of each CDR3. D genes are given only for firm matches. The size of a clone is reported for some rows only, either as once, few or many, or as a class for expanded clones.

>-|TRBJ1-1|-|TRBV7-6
TGTGCCAGCAGCTTAGCAGAGGGTGGCACTGAAGCTTTCTTT
CASSLAEGGTEAFF
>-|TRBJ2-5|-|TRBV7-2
TGTGCCAGCAGCTTTAGGGGGGCCCAAGAGACCCAGTACTTC
CASSFRGAQETQYF
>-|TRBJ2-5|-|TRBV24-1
TGTGCCACCAGTGGGGGAGGCGAGACCCAGTACTTC
CATSGGGETQYF
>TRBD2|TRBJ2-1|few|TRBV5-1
TGCGCCAGCAGCATTAGCGGGAGTTCCCATGAGCAGTTCTTC
CASSISGSSHEQFF
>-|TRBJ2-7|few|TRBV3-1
TGTGCCAGCAGCCCCCGGGACGGAACCTACGAGCAGTACTTC
CASSPRDGTYEQYF
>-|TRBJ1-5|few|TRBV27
TGTGCCAGCGGCGAATCGCGGCCCCAGCATTTT
CASGESRPQHF
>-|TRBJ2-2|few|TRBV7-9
TGTGCCAGCAGCTTAGACTGGGGAGAAGGAGACACCGGGGAGCTGTTTTTT
CASSLDWGEGDTGELFF
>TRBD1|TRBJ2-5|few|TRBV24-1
TGTGCCACCAGTGATCCCGGGACAGGAAAACAAGAGACCCAGTACTTC
CATSDPGTGKQETQYF
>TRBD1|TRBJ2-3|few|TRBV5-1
TGCGCCAGCAGCTCTACAGGGGACGATACGCAGTATTTT
CASSSTGDDTQYF
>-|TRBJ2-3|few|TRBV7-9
TGTGCCAGCAGCGAAGAAGCGGATAGCACAGATACGCAGTATTTT
CASSEEADSTDTQYF
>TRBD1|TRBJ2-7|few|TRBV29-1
TGCAGCGTGGGACAGTCAGGGCCCGAGCAGTACTTC
CSVGQSGPEQYF
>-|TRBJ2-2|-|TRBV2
TGTGCCAGCAGTGTGCGGGCCGGGGAGCTGTTTTTT
CASSVRAGELFF
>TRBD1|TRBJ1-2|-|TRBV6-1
TGTGCCAGCAGCTCGGGACAGAGGAACTATGGCTACACCTTC
CASSSGQRNYGYTF
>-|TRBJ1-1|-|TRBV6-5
TGTGCCAGCAGTTACTCACAGGGTGGAACTGAAGCTTTCTTT
CASSYSQGGTEAFF
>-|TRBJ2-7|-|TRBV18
TGTGCCAGCTCACCGTCTGGAGACTACGAGCAGTACTTC
CASSPSGDYEQYF
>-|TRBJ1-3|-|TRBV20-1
TGCAGTGCGAACGGGGGGGCCGGCTCTGGAAACACCATATATTTT
CSANGGAGSGNTIYF
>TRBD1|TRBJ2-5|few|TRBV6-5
TGTGCCAGCAGCCAAGGGGGGACAGGACAAGAGACCCAGTACTTC
CASSQGGTGQETQYF
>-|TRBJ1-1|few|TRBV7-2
TGTGCCAGCAGCTTAAAACCGGACACTGAAGCTTTCTTT
CASSLKPDTEAFF
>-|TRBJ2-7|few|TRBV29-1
TGCAGCGTTGTACAGGGCCACGAGCAGTACTTC
CSVVQGHEQYF
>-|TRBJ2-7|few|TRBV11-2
TGTGCCAGCAGCCTTTATATGACAGGAGCCTACGGGCAGTACTTC
CASSLYMTGAYGQYF
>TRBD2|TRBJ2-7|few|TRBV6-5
TGTGCCAGCAGTTTTGGGACAGGACTAGCGGGAAGATCCTACGAGCAGTACTTC
CASSFGTGLAGRSYEQYF
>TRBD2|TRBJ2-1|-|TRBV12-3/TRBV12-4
TGTGCCAGCAGTAGACTAGCGGGAGACGAGGAGCAGTTCTTC
CASSRLAGDEEQFF
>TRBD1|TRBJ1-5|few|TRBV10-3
TGTGCCATCAGTCCGGGACAGGGACCCAATCAGCCCCAGCATTTT
CAISPGQGPNQPQHF
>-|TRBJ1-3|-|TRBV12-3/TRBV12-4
TGTGCCAGCAGGGAGACCGGGAACAGAAACACCATATATTTT
CASRETGNRNTIYF
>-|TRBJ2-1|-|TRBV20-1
TGCAGTGCTACTGGGACAGGACCAGCGGGGGAGCAGTTCTTC
CSATGTGPAGEQFF
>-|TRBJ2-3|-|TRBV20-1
TGCTCTATGGAGGGAAGTGGCACAGATACGCAGTATTTT
CSMEGSGTDTQYF
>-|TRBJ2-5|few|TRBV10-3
TGTGCCATCAGTGAATTCGGGAGTTCCACAGAGACCCAGTACTTC
CAISEFGSSTETQYF
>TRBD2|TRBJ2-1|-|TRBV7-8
TGTGCCAGCAGCGCCACAACCGGGACTAGTCCATTCTTC
CASSATTGTSPFF
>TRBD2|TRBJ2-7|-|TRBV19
TGTGCCAGTAGTAGGACTAGCGGGAGATTAACCGAGCAGTACTTC
CASSRTSGRLTEQYF
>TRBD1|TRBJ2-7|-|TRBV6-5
TGTGCCAGCAGGAAAACCGGGACAGGGGCCGAGCAGTACTTC
CASRKTGTGAEQYF
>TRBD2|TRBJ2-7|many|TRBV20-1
TGCAGTGCGAGTACTAGCGGGGGTAGCTACGAGCAGTACTTC
CSASTSGGSYEQYF
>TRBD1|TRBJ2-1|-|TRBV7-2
TGTGCCAGCAGCACCGACAGGGGCTCCTACAATGAGCAGTTCTTC
CASSTDRGSYNEQFF
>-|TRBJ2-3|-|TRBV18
TGTGCCGGCTCACCGGTACGACCTAGCACAGATACGCAGTATTTT
CAGSPVRPSTDTQYF
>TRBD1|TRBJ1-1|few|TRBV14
TGTGCCAGCAGCCAAGAAGGCAGGGGGGTCACTGAAGCTTTCTTT
CASSQEGRGVTEAFF
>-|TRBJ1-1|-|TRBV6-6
TGTGCCAGCAGTTACCTCGGAGGGGCGAACACTGAAGCTTTCTTT
CASSYLGGANTEAFF
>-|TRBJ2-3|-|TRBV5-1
TGCGCCAGTAGCTTAGGATTCGGGATCACAGATACGCAGTATTTT
CASSLGFGITDTQYF
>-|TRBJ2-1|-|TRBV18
TGTGCCAGCTCATCGGAGCACAATGAGCGGTTCTTC
CASSSEHNERFF
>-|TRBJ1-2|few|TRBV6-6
TGTGCCAGCAGCGGGGGGGAAGGCTACACCTTC
CASSGGEGYTF
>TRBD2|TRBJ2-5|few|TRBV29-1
TGCAGCGCTATTGTAGCGGGAGGTACAGAGACCCAGTACTTC
CSAIVAGGTETQYF
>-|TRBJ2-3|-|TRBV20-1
TGCAGTGCTGGAAATGAGGGCGGGGGGACAGATGCGCAGTATTTT
CSAGNEGGGTDAQYF
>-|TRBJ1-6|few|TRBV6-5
TGTGCCAGCAGTTACGCGGGAAAGAGAGATTCACCCCTCCACTTT
CASSYAGKRDSPLHF
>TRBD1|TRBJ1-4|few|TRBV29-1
TGCAGCGTTGTTTCACCGGGACAGGGGAATGAAAAACTGTTTTTT
CSVVSPGQGNEKLFF
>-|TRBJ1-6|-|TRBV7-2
TGTGCCAGCAGCCAGACCTGGGGCTCACCCCTCCACTTT
CASSQTWGSPLHF